What follows are 17 T cell receptor beta chains derived from one specimen sequenced in a study of shared clonotypes between healthy human individuals (dated by TCRdb to the early 2020s). CD8 naive samples consisted of CD45RO-negative cells that were positively selected for CCR7, yielding a CD45RA+CCR7+ population without TemRA cells. The library was obtained by the immunoSEQ multiplex PCR assay. TCRdb limited this immuneACCESS table to in-frame rearrangements with V and J called. A share of clones is missing; checked studies link under half to unresolved V genes, and the rest is unexplained. The sample table holds over 750,000 clones, of which roughly 96% were seen once. Under 0.3% of the sample comes from the top ten. Sequencing was carried out using naive CD8+ T cells sorted from blood. This specimen's cell subset or site label, interpreted: CD45RA+CCR7+. Source of these receptors: a young man in good health.

This clone was counted a single time. The gene calls are TRBV5-1 and TRBJ2-7; tentatively, D is TRBD2 (5 bases). Trimming removed 8 bases from V and 2 bases from J, with 17 bases in between. This CDR3 comprises 14 residues. Germline values: CDR1 SGHRS, CDR2 YFSETQ. Written as DNA, the CDR3 is TGCGCCAGTGCGGGTGCACAAGGGCCCTACGAGCAGTACTTC. This codes for CASAGAQGPYEQYF. The full variable domain, with the rest looked up from reference TRBV5-1 and TRBJ2-7, is KAGVTQTPRYLIKTRGQQVTLSCSPISGHRSVSWYQQTPGQGLQFLFEYFSETQRNKGNFPGRFSGRQFSNSRSEMNVSTLELGDSALYLCASAGAQGPYEQYFGPGTRLTVT.

The chain links TRBV29-1 to TRBJ2-3; 10 bases align to TRBD2. Trimming at V came to 5 bases and at J to 2 bases, leaving 4 bases not matched to a gene. Germline V gene data show CDR1 as SQVTM and CDR2 as ANQGSEA. CDR3 length: 14 amino acids. CDR3 sequence: CSVWGLANTDTQYF. The CDR3 region has the DNA TGCAGCGTTTGGGGACTAGCGAACACAGATACGCAGTATTTT.

V usage is TRBV11-2 and J usage is TRBJ1-3; a possible D gene is TRBD1 (6 bases). V lost 10 bases to trimming and J lost 7 bases, with 23 bases between them. This CDR3 spans 15 amino acids. Germline V gene lookup returns CDR1 SGHAT and CDR2 FQNNGV. DNA of the CDR3: TGTGCCACTTCCTCGGGATATGAGGGGGGGAACACCATATATTTT. It is translated as CATSSGYEGGNTIYF. The complete variable domain, with remaining parts taken from reference TRBV11-2 and TRBJ1-3, reads EAGVAQSPRYKIIEKRQSVAFWCNPISGHATLYWYQQILGQGPKLLIQFQNNGVVDDSQLPKDRFSAERLKGVDSTLKIQPAKLEDSAVYLCATSSGYEGGNTIYFGEGSWLTVV.

V is TRBV27 and J is TRBJ2-7, with 7 bases aligning to TRBD2. This CDR3 spans 14 amino acids. CDR1 and CDR2 (germline): MNHEY, SMNVEV (reference sequence). Unmatched junction bases numbered 5, after V lost 2 bases and J lost 4 bases. As DNA, the CDR3 is TGTGCCAGCAGTTTAGGGGGAGGGGTTTACGAGCAGTACTTC. It is translated as CASSLGGGVYEQYF.

The chain couples TRBV7-3 to TRBJ1-2; D unresolved. There are 13 residues in the CDR3. The germline V gene has CDR1 SGHTA and CDR2 FQGTGA. Trimming took off 5 bases at V and 6 bases at J, with 13 bases between the two ends. The CDR3 reads CASSPELGDGYTF. The CDR3 nucleotides are TGTGCCAGCAGCCCGGAGTTAGGAGATGGCTACACCTTC.

CDR3 protein: CASTAVGGGELFF. CDR3 bases: TGCGCCAGCACGGCGGTGGGTGGCGGGGAGCTGTTTTTT. The V and J genes are TRBV4-1 and TRBJ2-2; no clear D. The CDR3 spans 13 residues. Germline loops: CDR1 MGHRA, CDR2 YSYEKL. Trimming cost V 7 bases and J 7 bases, with 13 bases left between them.

This clone was seen just once. V and J are TRBV15 and TRBJ2-2; 8 bases line up with TRBD2. CDR3 length: 18 amino acids. Germline V CDR1 and CDR2: LNHNV, YYDKDF (reference sequence). V trimming: 0 bases; J trimming: 7 bases; junction bases outside the gene matches: 13. The CDR3 region has the DNA TGTGCCACCAGCAGAGATGCCCCCGGGACTAGTGTCGGCGGGGAGCTGTTTTTT. This gives the protein CATSRDAPGTSVGGELFF.

The rearrangement joins TRBV6-5 to TRBJ2-1, with 9 nucleotides matching TRBD2. V trimming: 3 bases; J trimming: 10 bases; junction bases outside the gene matches: 10. The CDR3 length is 15 residues. CDR1 MNHEY and CDR2 SVGAGI come from the germline V gene. The CDR3 is CASSYSGSSASEQFF. The CDR3 DNA sequence: TGTGCCAGCAGTTATAGCGGGAGCTCCGCATCCGAGCAGTTCTTC.

This clone was recorded a few times. The chain uses TRBV7-9 and TRBJ2-5; no definite D call. Per the germline V gene, CDR1 is SEHNR and CDR2 is FQNEAQ (reference sequence). The germline V and J ends were trimmed by 7 bases and 2 bases, with 8 bases remaining between them. There are 12 residues in the CDR3. The CDR3 coding sequence is TGTGCCAGCAACACAGTTCAAGAGACCCAGTACTTC. As protein: CASNTVQETQYF.

The gene calls are TRBV9 and TRBJ2-2, with TRBD2 as a possible D gene (6 bases). V lost 3 bases to trimming and J lost 4 bases, with 13 bases between them. Per germline, CDR1 SGDLS and CDR2 YYNGEE. The CDR3 is 15 amino acids. CDR3 in amino acids: CASSGLPGATGELFF. The CDR3, as DNA: TGTGCCAGCAGCGGACTCCCGGGAGCCACCGGGGAGCTGTTTTTT.

As regards this clone: The identical CDR3 is also encoded by other nucleotide sequences in the sample. CDR3 sequence: CASSLGAGDYEQYF. CDR3 DNA: TGTGCCAGCAGCTTGGGAGCGGGGGACTACGAGCAGTACTTC. The chain combines TRBV11-2 with TRBJ2-7; 8 bases are a match to TRBD2. The CDR3 has 14 residues. V shed 3 bases and J 3 bases; nucleotides not matched to a gene: 4. CDR1 is SGHAT and CDR2 is FQNNGV in the germline V gene.

V gene TRBV6-5 combines with J gene TRBJ2-7; no clear D. V lost 10 bases and J lost 3, with 16 bases in between. The CDR3 has 13 amino acids. Looked up from germline, CDR1 is MNHEY and CDR2 is SVGAGI. In DNA form, the CDR3 reads TGTGCCACCCAAGAGGCTTTGCTCTACGAGCAGTACTTC. Its translation is CATQEALLYEQYF.

The J gene is TRBJ1-2, the V gene TRBV7-9; D remains ambiguous. Germline CDR1 and CDR2: SEHNR and FQNEAQ (reference sequence). The CDR3 is made up of 17 amino acids. V gave up 5 bases and J gave up 4 bases, with 23 bases separating them. The CDR3, as DNA: TGTGCCAGCAGCACCACCCTCGGACGCTTGGCGATCTATGGCTACACCTTC. Translated, it gives CASSTTLGRLAIYGYTF.

This clone was seen only once. The rearrangement links TRBV4-2 to TRBJ2-7; possibly TRBD1 for D (6 bases). The CDR3 runs 15 residues. Trimming took 1 base from V and 2 from J, leaving 12 bases between them. Per the germline V gene, CDR1 is LGHNA and CDR2 is YNFKEQ. CDR3 region: CASSQGATGPYEQYF. CDR3 DNA: TGTGCCAGCAGCCAAGGCGCGACAGGCCCCTACGAGCAGTACTTC.

The chain recombines TRBV7-9 with TRBJ2-7, with a possible D match to TRBD2 (6 bases). Trimming took 6 bases from V and 6 from J, leaving 12 bases between them. CDR1 and CDR2 from the germline V gene are SEHNR and FQNEAQ (reference sequence). The CDR3 covers 12 residues. The CDR3 reads CASSSGLPEQYF. The CDR3 bases are TGTGCCAGCAGTTCGGGACTCCCCGAGCAGTACTTC.

CDR3 residues: CASSRRPPTGSGTDTQYF. The CDR3 coding sequence is TGCGCCAGCAGCAGACGACCCCCGACAGGGAGTGGCACAGATACGCAGTATTTT. The chain links TRBV5-1 to TRBJ2-3, with 7 bases matching TRBD1. Germline V CDR1 and CDR2: SGHRS, YFSETQ. The CDR3 is 18 residues long. After removal of 4 bases from V and 1 base from J, the junction contained 15 bases not matched to a gene. Complete variable domain (other parts from reference TRBV5-1 and TRBJ2-3): KAGVTQTPRYLIKTRGQQVTLSCSPISGHRSVSWYQQTPGQGLQFLFEYFSETQRNKGNFPGRFSGRQFSNSRSEMNVSTLELGDSALYLCASSRRPPTGSGTDTQYFGPGTRLTVL.

The chain joins TRBV25-1 to TRBJ1-4; 8 bases map to TRBD1. This CDR3 has 15 residues. Germline V lookup: CDR1 MGHDK, CDR2 SYGVNS. Germline trimming cut 2 bases from V and 7 bases from J; bases unmatched to any gene: 6. As DNA, the CDR3 is TGTGCCAGCAGTGAACTTCCAGGGGGCGGTGAAAAACTGTTTTTT. Encoded protein: CASSELPGGGEKLFF.